This T cell receptor (beta chain) emerged from a study of OX40 agonist ivuxolimab in advanced cancers. Regarding the study in general: Ivuxolimab was an agonistic, fully human IgG2 monoclonal antibody directed against OX40 (CD134), a costimulatory receptor. Intravenous ivuxolimab was administered to patients every 2 weeks at six dose levels: 0.01, 0.1, 0.3, 1.5, 3 and 10 mg/kg. Of the approximately 50 dose-escalation patients, hepatocellular carcinoma was present in some 19, melanoma in approximately 15, renal cell carcinoma in 9 and head and neck cancer in 9. In the dose-escalation cohort, 70% to 90% of patients were male, and the mean age was approximately 60 years with a range of roughly 20 to 80. Patients were allowed to have had prior anti-PD-1, anti-PD-L1 or anti-CTLA-4 therapy, and more than 35% of the dose-escalation patients had been treated with checkpoint inhibitors. Three dose-escalation patients achieved partial responses, one with hepatocellular carcinoma and two with cutaneous melanoma. Peripheral TCRbeta sequencing aimed to test whether ivuxolimab altered TCR sequence diversity and caused clonal T-cell expansion. The paper reports the monotherapy dose-escalation portion (N of about 50 patients) of the phase I ivuxolimab trial. The paper's findings and limits, for the study overall: After ivuxolimab, expanded clones were on average more numerous among CD8+ T cells than among CD4+ T cells. At doses of 0.1 to 3.0 mg/kg, clonal expansion of both CD4+ and CD8+ T cells in blood was seen between baseline and week 6. The antigen specificity of the peripheral T cells that underwent clonal expansion was not determined. In the 0.1-3.0 mg/kg groups, partial responders had among the lowest normalized peripheral clonal expansion, particularly in CD8+ T cells. Low levels of normalized T-cell clonal expansion were also shown by some nonresponding patients.

The sample holds a few counts of this clone. This receptor's antigen is unknown. Within one base of it there is no much larger clone, and no base qualities were kept. Deletion took 3 bases off V and 4 bases off J, with a span of 13 bases between the germline ends. The CDR3, from cysteine to phenylalanine, totals 14 residues. The CDR3 DNA has 42 bases and is translated from base 1. CDR1 SGHRS and CDR2 YFSETQ were looked up in the germline V gene. Patients with a history of autoimmune disease or receiving systemic immunosuppression were excluded from the trial. In every dose cohort, peripheral blood was drawn for TCR sequencing at baseline, cycle 4 day 1, and cycle 7 day 1. Samples came from an open-label, multicenter, first-in-human phase I dose-escalation trial of ivuxolimab. Adults with locally advanced or metastatic head and neck squamous cell, hepatocellular, melanoma or renal cell carcinoma were enrolled in the trial. Before TCR sequencing, CD4+ T cells and CD8+ T cells from peripheral blood were sorted into separate populations.

To sequence the TCRbeta CDR3 region, genomic DNA was isolated from the sorted cells. TCRbeta CDR3 regions were sequenced using the immunoSEQ Assay. The immuneACCESS repertoire file appears here via TCRdb, limited to in-frame rearrangements. These files lack a portion of the clones; in checked studies, under half of the deficit traces to unresolved V genes, and the cause of the others is not known. This sample is represented by around 55,000 clones; 65% to 80% of them were singletons. Jointly, the top ten make up roughly 6.3% of the sample. The rearranged segments are TRBV5-1 and TRBJ1-1; the D segment cannot be called with confidence. The TCR sequence derives from an adult with an advanced solid tumor such as melanoma, head and neck, liver or kidney cancer. This specimen was CD4+ or CD8+ T cells sorted from blood, taken in a trial of the OX40 agonist ivuxolimab. The CDR3 in this case is CASSSEGGRTEAFF. The DNA reads as follows: TGCGCCAGCAGCTCCGAAGGAGGGCGCACTGAAGCTTTCTTT.